This TCR beta chain was sequenced for a study of T cells in Graves' hyperthyroidism and ophthalmopathy. Amplified TCR beta CDR3 regions derived from RNA transcripts. With the HTBI primer set, the TCR CDR3 went through a first round of RT-PCR. TCRdb recomputed calls from the multiplex PCR reads with MiXCR, one row per CDR3 protein. Of 600,000 to 700,000 distinct CDR3 sequences in the sample, 45% are singletons; the top ten hold less than 9%. This clonotype was counted between two and nine times. V gave up 4 bases and J gave up 4 bases, with 17 bases separating them. Germline assignment: CDR1 SGHRS and CDR2 YFSETQ. CDR3 length: 15 amino acids.

This chain connects TRBV5-1 to TRBJ1-2; D is perhaps TRBD1 (5 bases). Sequencing was carried out using peripheral blood or thyroid tissue (not recorded which). The TCR originated in an adult man with Graves' disease, either hyperthyroidism or ophthalmopathy (not recorded which). The CDR3 DNA reads TGCGCCAGCAGCCTGGCCGGGCCTGACAGCTATGGCTACACCTTC. Amino acids: CASSLAGPDSYGYTF.